Included here is one T cell receptor beta chain sequence, with context. The source of the sample is a study of glioma-infiltrating T cells after dendritic cell vaccination. The data were produced by immunoSEQ multiplex PCR, yet TCRdb's version contains in-frame clones alone and is incomplete. The table has around 100,000 clones, roughly four fifths seen once. All glioblastoma patients lacked an isocitrate dehydrogenase mutation. The specimen was blood, collected before dendritic cell vaccination. The source is a human donor with glioblastoma.

In DNA form, the CDR3 reads TGTGCCAGCAGCCAATGGAGGAACACTGAAGCTTTCTTT. It translates to CASSQWRNTEAFF. V usage is TRBV16 and J usage is TRBJ1-1; D unresolved. Trimming pared 1 base from V and 1 base from J, leaving 4 bases between. The V gene's germline CDR1 is KGHSY and CDR2 FQNENV. The CDR3 loop spans 13 amino acids.